This entry features one TCR beta chain sequence. The data belong to a study of T cell changes during pregnancy in multiple sclerosis. Profiled with immunoSEQ multiplex PCR; TCRdb holds only in-frame clones, not every one. The table lists tens of thousands of clones, roughly 84% of them singletons. Looked up from germline, CDR1 is SEHNR and CDR2 is FQNEAQ (reference sequence). Trimming took off 4 bases at V and 2 bases at J, with 9 bases between the two ends. There are 13 residues in the CDR3. The source is a female donor with multiple sclerosis, enrolled in a pregnancy study. Sequenced here: CD8+ T cells from peripheral blood mononuclear cells, sampled before pregnancy. The chain links TRBV7-9 to TRBJ2-7; D is ambiguous. CDR3 region: CASSSGETYEQYF. CDR3 bases: TGTGCCAGCAGCTCAGGCGAGACCTACGAGCAGTACTTC.